Shown below are 14 T cell receptor beta chains from a single sample sequenced in a study of PD-L1 blockade in urothelial cancer. Measured with immunoSEQ multiplex PCR; TCRdb has only the in-frame clones, and not every one. In the table there are 35,000 to 40,000 clones, around nine tenths of which are singletons. The sequenced sample was PBMCs, obtained around atezolizumab (anti-PD-L1) treatment. The receptor set was obtained from a man between 65 and 79 years old with urothelial cancer.

The J gene is TRBJ2-1, the V gene TRBV5-6, with 9 bases matching TRBD2. CDR1 and CDR2 (germline): SGHDT, YYEEEE. V lost 2 bases, J lost 7 bases, and 7 bases stayed unmatched. The CDR3 is made up of 15 amino acids. CDR3 nucleotide sequence: TGTGCCAGCAGCTTACCGGGACTAGCTGCTAATGAGCAGTTCTTC. Translation: CASSLPGLAANEQFF.

The chain is built from TRBV7-9 and TRBJ2-7, with D maybe TRBD1 (6 bases). There are 14 residues in the CDR3. With 4 bases removed from V and 3 bases from J, the gap between germline ends came to 13 bases. Germline CDR1 and CDR2: SEHNR and FQNEAQ (reference sequence). The CDR3: CASSSQGLGYEQYF. CDR3 DNA: TGTGCCAGCAGCTCACAGGGTTTAGGCTACGAGCAGTACTTC. Using reference TRBV7-9 and TRBJ2-7 for the parts outside the CDR3, the full variable domain is DTGVSQNPRHKITKRGQNVTFRCDPISEHNRLYWYRQTLGQGPEFLTYFQNEAQLEKSRLLSDRFSAERPKGSFSTLEIQRTEQGDSAMYLCASSSQGLGYEQYFGPGTRLTVT.

V gene TRBV2 combines with J gene TRBJ1-1, with D uncertain. The germline V gene has CDR1 SNHLY and CDR2 FYNNEI. Trimming removed 6 bases at V and 5 bases at J, with 7 bases between. The CDR3 runs to 11 residues. Written as DNA, the CDR3 is TGTGCCAGCAGCCCGGGGACTGAAGCTTTCTTT. Amino acid sequence: CASSPGTEAFF.

The gene calls are TRBV28 and TRBJ1-2; 7 nucleotides align to TRBD1. This CDR3 region has 14 residues. Trimming at V came to 4 bases and at J to 7 bases, leaving 9 bases not matched to a gene. CDR1 is MDHEN, CDR2 SYDVKM, per germline. This chain's CDR3 is CASSSTGEWSGYTF. The DNA for the CDR3 is TGTGCCAGCAGTTCAACAGGGGAGTGGAGTGGCTACACCTTC.

V is TRBV10-3 and J is TRBJ1-1; 7 nucleotides agree with TRBD1. The J segment lost 1 base and the V segment lost 10 bases, leaving 6 bases of the junction unmatched. Germline V gene sequence: CDR1 ENHRY, CDR2 SYGVKD. CDR3 size: 13 residues. CDR3 protein: CATCEGANTEAFF. CDR3 sequence (DNA): TGTGCCACCTGCGAGGGGGCGAACACTGAAGCTTTCTTT.

The V gene is TRBV9, the J gene TRBJ2-2, with D unclear. Germline assignment: CDR1 SGDLS and CDR2 YYNGEE. This CDR3 is 14 amino acids long. The V end was cut by 5 bases, the J end by 0 bases, with 8 bases between. The CDR3 protein is CASSKRPNTGELFF. The CDR3 DNA sequence: TGTGCCAGCAGTAAGCGCCCGAACACCGGGGAGCTGTTTTTT.

The chain links TRBV5-1 to TRBJ2-3, with D tentatively TRBD1 (5 bases). The ends were cut back, 4 bases at V and 5 bases at J, with 14 bases in the middle. CDR3 size: 14 residues. CDR1 is SGHRS, CDR2 YFSETQ, per germline. As DNA, the CDR3 is TGCGCCAGCAGCCACAGCTCGCAGGGAGATACGCAGTATTTT. The encoded protein is CASSHSSQGDTQYF.

This sequence joins TRBV5-5 and TRBJ1-5, with TRBD1 identical over 12 bases. J was trimmed by 10 bases and V by 3 bases; bases with no gene match: 11. Germline lookup yields CDR1 SGHKS and CDR2 YYEKEE (reference sequence). The CDR3 totals 16 residues. The chain's CDR3 is CASSWGDRGRVDPQHF. The CDR3 nucleotides read TGTGCCAGCAGCTGGGGGGACAGGGGGCGCGTGGACCCCCAGCATTTT.

The gene calls are TRBV18 and TRBJ2-5, with TRBD1 matching 7 bases. The germline V gene encodes CDR1 KGHSH and CDR2 LQKENI. J lost 3 bases, V lost 2 bases, and 6 bases had no gene match. The CDR3 is made up of 15 amino acids. The CDR3 region has the DNA TGTGCCAGCTCACCAGGTGGACAGGTTGAAGAGACCCAGTACTTC. It is translated as CASSPGGQVEETQYF. The variable domain in full, with the rest retrieved from reference TRBV18 and TRBJ2-5, is NAGVMQNPRHLVRRRGQEARLRCSPMKGHSHVYWYRQLPEEGLKFMVYLQKENIIDESGMPKERFSAEFPKEGPSILRIQQVVRGDSAAYFCASSPGGQVEETQYFGPGTRLLVL.

This chain joins TRBV4-2 and TRBJ2-7, with 11 bases aligning to TRBD2. Trimming at V came to 5 bases and at J to 7 bases, leaving 7 bases not matched to a gene. From germline, CDR1 is LGHNA and CDR2 YNFKEQ. This CDR3 region has 14 residues. The CDR3 loop is CASSGTSGSREQYF. The DNA of the CDR3 is TGTGCCAGCAGCGGGACTAGCGGAAGTAGGGAGCAGTACTTC.

This chain uses TRBV7-3 with TRBJ2-1; D is possibly TRBD1 (6 bases). Germline V CDR1 and CDR2: SGHTA, FQGTGA. Deletions cut 5 bases from V and 10 bases from J, with 18 bases between. This CDR3 region has 14 residues. The CDR3 region has the DNA TGTGCCAGCAGCACCCAGACAGGTGAAGCGGAGCAGTTCTTC. Translated: CASSTQTGEAEQFF.

This clone is a singleton in its sample. The chain joins TRBV27 to TRBJ2-2, with D maybe TRBD2 (5 bases). The CDR3 is 16 residues long. V was clipped by 10 bases and J by 4 bases, with 22 bases between them. In germline, CDR1 is MNHEY, CDR2 SMNVEV (reference sequence). The chain's CDR3 is CATALLLGEVTGELFF. The CDR3 region has the DNA TGTGCCACCGCCCTACTCCTCGGGGAAGTCACCGGGGAGCTGTTTTTT.

The chain links TRBV9 to TRBJ2-7; 8 bases are a match to TRBD1. Per the germline V gene, CDR1 is SGDLS and CDR2 is YYNGEE. This CDR3 has 14 amino acids. With V trimmed by 4 bases and J by 1 base, 4 bases remained unmatched. In DNA form, the CDR3 reads TGTGCCAGCAGCTTCGGACAGGGTTCCTACGAGCAGTACTTC. Translated, it gives CASSFGQGSYEQYF.

This chain uses TRBV28 with TRBJ2-1; 7 bases align to TRBD1. Germline V gives CDR1 MDHEN, CDR2 SYDVKM. V was clipped by 5 bases and J by 7 bases; unmatched bases: 11. This CDR3 has 15 amino acids. This chain's CDR3 is CASSKQGPGRNEQFF. CDR3 coding DNA: TGTGCCAGCAGTAAACAGGGGCCGGGTCGAAATGAGCAGTTCTTC.